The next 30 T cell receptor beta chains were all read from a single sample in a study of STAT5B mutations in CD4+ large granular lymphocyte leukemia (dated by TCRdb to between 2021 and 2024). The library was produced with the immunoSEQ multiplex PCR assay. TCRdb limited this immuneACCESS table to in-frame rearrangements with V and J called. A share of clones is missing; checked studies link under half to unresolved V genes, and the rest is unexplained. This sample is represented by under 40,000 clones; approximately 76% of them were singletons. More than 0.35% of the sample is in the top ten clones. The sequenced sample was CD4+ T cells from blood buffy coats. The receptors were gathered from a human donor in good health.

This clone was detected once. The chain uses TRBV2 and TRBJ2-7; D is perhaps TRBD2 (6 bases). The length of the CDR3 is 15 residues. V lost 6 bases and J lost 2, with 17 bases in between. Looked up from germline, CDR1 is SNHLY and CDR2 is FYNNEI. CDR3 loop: CASRDLVGGPYEQYF. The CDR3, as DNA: TGTGCCAGCAGGGACCTGGTGGGAGGCCCCTACGAGCAGTACTTC.

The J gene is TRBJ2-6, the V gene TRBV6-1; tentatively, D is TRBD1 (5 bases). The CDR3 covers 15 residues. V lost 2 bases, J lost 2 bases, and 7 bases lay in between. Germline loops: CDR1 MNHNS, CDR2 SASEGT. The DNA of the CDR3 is TGTGCCAGCAGTGAATCCAGGGCTGGGGCCAACGTCCTGACTTTC. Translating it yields CASSESRAGANVLTF.

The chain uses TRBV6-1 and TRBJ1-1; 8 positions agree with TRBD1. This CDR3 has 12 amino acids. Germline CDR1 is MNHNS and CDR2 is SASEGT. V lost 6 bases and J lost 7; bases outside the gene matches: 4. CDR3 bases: TGTGCCAGCAGCGACAGGGGTGTTGAAGCTTTCTTT. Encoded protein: CASSDRGVEAFF.

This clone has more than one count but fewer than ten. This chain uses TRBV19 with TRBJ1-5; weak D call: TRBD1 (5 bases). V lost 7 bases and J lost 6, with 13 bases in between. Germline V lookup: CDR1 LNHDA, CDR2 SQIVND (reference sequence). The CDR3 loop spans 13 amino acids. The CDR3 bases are TGTGCCAGTACCCCCCGGGGGGTTCAGCCCCAGCATTTT. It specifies CASTPRGVQPQHF. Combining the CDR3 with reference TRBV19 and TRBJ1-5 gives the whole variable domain DGGITQSPKYLFRKEGQNVTLSCEQNLNHDAMYWYRQDPGQGLRLIYYSQIVNDFQKGDIAEGYSVSREKKESFPLTVTSAQKNPTAFYLCASTPRGVQPQHFGDGTRLSIL.

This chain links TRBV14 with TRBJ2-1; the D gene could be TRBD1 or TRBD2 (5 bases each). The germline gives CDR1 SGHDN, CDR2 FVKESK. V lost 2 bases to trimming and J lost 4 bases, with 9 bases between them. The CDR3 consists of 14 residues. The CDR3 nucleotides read TGTGCCAGCAGCCAATTTGGGGGATACAATGAGCAGTTCTTC. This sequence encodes CASSQFGGYNEQFF.

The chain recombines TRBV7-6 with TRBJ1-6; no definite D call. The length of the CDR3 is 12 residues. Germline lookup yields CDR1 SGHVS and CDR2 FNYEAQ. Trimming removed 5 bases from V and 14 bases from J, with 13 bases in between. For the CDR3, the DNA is TGTGCCAGCAGCCCCGACTTGGGGACCCTCCACTTT. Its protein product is CASSPDLGTLHF.

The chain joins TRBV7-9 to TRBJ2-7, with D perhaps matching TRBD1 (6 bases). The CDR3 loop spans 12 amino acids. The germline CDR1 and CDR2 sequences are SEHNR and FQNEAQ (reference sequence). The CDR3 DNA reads TGTGCCAGCAGCACAACCGGGACACCCAGTTCGGTC. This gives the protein CASSTTGTPSSV.

The CDR3 loop is CASTVFTGGAVGELFF. The CDR3 bases are TGTGCCAGCACGGTATTCACAGGGGGCGCGGTCGGGGAGCTGTTTTTT. The chain has TRBV28 and TRBJ2-2, with TRBD1 identical over 9 bases. V was clipped by 7 bases and J by 7 bases; unmatched bases: 13. The CDR3 has 16 amino acids. Germline loops: CDR1 MDHEN, CDR2 SYDVKM.

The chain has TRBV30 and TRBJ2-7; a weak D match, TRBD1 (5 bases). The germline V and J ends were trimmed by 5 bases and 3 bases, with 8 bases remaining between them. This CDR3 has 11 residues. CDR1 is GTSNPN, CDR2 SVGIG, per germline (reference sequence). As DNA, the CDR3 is TGTGCCTGGGGCCAGGGCTACGAGCAGTACTTC. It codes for CAWGQGYEQYF.

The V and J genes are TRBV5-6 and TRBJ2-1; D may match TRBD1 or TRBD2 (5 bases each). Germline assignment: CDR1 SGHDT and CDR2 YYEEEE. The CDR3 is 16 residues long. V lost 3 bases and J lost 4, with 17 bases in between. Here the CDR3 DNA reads TGTGCCAGCAGCTGGGACGGAACTTTCCTTTACAATGAGCAGTTCTTC. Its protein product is CASSWDGTFLYNEQFF.

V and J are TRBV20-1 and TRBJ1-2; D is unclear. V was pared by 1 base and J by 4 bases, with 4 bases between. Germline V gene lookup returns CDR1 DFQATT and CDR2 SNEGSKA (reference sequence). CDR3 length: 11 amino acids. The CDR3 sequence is CSARGGYGYTF. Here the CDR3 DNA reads TGCAGTGCTAGAGGGGGCTATGGCTACACCTTC.

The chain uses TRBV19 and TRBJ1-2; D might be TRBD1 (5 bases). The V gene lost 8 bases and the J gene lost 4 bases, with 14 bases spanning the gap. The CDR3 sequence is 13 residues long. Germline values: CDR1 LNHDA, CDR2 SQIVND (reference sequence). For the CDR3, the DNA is TGTGCCAGTTCTCCCGGGGGGAGCTATGGCTACACCTTC. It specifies CASSPGGSYGYTF.

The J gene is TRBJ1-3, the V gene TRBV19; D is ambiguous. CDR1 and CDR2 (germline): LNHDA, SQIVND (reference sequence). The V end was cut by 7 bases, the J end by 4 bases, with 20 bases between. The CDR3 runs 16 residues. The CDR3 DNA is TGTGCCAGTACCCCCCTCGTACAGCTGCGGGGAAACACCATATATTTT. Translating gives CASTPLVQLRGNTIYF.

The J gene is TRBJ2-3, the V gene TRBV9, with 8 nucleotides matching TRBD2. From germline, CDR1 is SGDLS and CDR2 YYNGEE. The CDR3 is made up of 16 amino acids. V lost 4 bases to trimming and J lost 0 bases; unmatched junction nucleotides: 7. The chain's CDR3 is CASSRGSGGSTDTQYF. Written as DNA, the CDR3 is TGTGCCAGCAGCCGGGGTTCGGGGGGGAGCACAGATACGCAGTATTTT.

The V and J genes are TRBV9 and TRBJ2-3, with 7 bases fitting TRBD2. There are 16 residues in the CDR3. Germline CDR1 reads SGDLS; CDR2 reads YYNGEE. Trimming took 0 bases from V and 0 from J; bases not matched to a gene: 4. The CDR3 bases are TGTGCCAGCAGCGTAGTATTGGGGGGGAGCACAGATACGCAGTATTTT. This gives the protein CASSVVLGGSTDTQYF.

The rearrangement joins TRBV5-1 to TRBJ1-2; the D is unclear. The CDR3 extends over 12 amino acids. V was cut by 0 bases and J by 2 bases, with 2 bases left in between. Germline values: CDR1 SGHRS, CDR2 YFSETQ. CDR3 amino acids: CASSLGNYGYTF. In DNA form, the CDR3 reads TGCGCCAGCAGCTTGGGGAACTATGGCTACACCTTC.

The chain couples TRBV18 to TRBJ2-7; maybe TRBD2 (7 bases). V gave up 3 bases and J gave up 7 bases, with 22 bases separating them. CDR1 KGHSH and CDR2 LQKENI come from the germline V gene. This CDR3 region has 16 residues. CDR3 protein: CASSPRRGEPGGEQYF. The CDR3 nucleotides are TGTGCCAGCTCACCTCGAAGGGGGGAGCCCGGGGGGGAGCAGTACTTC.

The CDR3 nucleotides read TGTGCCAGCGGGATAAGGACAGGGCTAAGCACAGATACGCAGTATTTT. Its translation is CASGIRTGLSTDTQYF. The chain employs TRBV11-2 and TRBJ2-3; 8 positions agree with TRBD1. The CDR3 spans 16 residues. The germline gives CDR1 SGHAT, CDR2 FQNNGV. Trimming took 8 bases from V and 0 from J; bases not matched to a gene: 10.

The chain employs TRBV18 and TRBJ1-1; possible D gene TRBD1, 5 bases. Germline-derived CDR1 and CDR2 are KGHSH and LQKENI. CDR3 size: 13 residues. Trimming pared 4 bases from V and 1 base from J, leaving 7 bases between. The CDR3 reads CASSLQGNTEAFF. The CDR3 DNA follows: TGTGCCAGCTCACTTCAGGGGAACACTGAAGCTTTCTTT.

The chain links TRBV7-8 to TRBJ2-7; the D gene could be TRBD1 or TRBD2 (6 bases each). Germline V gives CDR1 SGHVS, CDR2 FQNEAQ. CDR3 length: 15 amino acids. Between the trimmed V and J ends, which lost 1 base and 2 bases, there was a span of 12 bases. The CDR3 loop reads CASSLVGGTAYEQYF. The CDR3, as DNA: TGTGCCAGCAGCTTAGTAGGGGGGACGGCCTACGAGCAGTACTTC.

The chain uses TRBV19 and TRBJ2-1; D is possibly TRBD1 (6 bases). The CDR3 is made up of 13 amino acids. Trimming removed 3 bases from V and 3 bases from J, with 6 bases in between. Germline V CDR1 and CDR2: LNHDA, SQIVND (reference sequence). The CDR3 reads CASSIRGYNEQFF. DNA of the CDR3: TGTGCCAGTAGTATCAGGGGCTACAATGAGCAGTTCTTC.

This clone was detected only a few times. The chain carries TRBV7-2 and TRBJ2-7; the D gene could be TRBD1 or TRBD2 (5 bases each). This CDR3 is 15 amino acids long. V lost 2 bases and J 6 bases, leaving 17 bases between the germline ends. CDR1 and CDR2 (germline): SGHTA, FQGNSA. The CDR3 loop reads CASSLRDAGDGEQYF. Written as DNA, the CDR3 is TGTGCCAGCAGCTTACGGGACGCAGGCGACGGCGAGCAGTACTTC.

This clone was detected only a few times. Here the CDR3 reads CASSMTGTDTQYF. DNA of the CDR3: TGTGCCAGTAGTATGACAGGAACAGATACGCAGTATTTT. The V call is TRBV19, the J call TRBJ2-3, with a weak D call TRBD1 (6 bases). The CDR3 spans 13 residues. V lost 3 bases and J 3 bases, leaving 7 bases between the germline ends. Germline values: CDR1 LNHDA, CDR2 SQIVND (reference sequence).

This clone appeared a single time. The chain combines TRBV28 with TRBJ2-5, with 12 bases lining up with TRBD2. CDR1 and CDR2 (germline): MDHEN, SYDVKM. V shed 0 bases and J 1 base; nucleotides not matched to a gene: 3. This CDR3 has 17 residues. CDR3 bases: TGTGCCAGCAGTTTATGGGCTAGCGGGGGGGCCCAAGAGACCCAGTACTTC. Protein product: CASSLWASGGAQETQYF.

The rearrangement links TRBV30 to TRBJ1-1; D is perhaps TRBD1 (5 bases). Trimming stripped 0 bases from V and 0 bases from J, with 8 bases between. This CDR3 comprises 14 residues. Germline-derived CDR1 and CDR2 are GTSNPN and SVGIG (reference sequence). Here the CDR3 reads CAWSVGRLNTEAFF. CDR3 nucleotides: TGTGCCTGGAGTGTGGGACGGCTGAACACTGAAGCTTTCTTT.

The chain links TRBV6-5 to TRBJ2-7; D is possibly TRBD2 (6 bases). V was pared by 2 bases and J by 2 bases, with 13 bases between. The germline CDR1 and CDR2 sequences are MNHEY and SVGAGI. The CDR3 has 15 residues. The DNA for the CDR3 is TGTGCCAGCAGTTACGGGGGTGGAGGGGCCTACGAGCAGTACTTC. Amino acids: CASSYGGGGAYEQYF.

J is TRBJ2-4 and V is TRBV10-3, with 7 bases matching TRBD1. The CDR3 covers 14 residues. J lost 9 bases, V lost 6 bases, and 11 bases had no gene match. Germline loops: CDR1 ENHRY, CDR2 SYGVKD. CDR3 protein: CAISSDRSAGIQYF. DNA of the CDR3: TGTGCCATCAGCTCGGACAGGTCCGCGGGCATTCAGTACTTC.

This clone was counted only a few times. The CDR3 DNA follows: TGTGCCAGCAGCTCCGGACAGAGTTATGGCTACACCTTC. Translating it yields CASSSGQSYGYTF. The V and J genes are TRBV13 and TRBJ1-2; maybe TRBD1 (6 bases). Germline assignment: CDR1 PRHDT and CDR2 FYEKMQ (reference sequence). V lost 4 bases to trimming and J lost 5 bases, with 11 bases between them. This CDR3 is built from 13 residues.

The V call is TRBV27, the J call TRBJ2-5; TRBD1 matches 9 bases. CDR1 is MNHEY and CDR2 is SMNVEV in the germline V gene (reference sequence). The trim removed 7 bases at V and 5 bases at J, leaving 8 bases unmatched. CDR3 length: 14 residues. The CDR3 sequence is CASTRTGVGETQYF. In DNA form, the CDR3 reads TGTGCCAGCACCCGGACAGGGGTAGGGGAGACCCAGTACTTC.

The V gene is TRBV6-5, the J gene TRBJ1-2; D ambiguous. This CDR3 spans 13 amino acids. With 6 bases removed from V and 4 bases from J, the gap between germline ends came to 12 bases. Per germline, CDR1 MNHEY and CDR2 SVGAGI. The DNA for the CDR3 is TGTGCCAGCAGGTATCAAAGAACCTATGGCTACACCTTC. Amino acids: CASRYQRTYGYTF.